This passage covers 20 T cell receptor beta chains from one sample sequenced in a study of CD8 T cells in Susac syndrome. RNA amounts of roughly 0.45 to 1 ug underwent reverse transcription with random hexamers. TCRdb analysed the immunoSEQ multiplex PCR reads with MiXCR anew, one entry per CDR3 protein. The sample comprises about 150,000 distinct CDR3 sequences, 85% to 95% of which are singletons, and around 0.15% rests with the top ten. The sample was CD4+ T cells from PBMCs. The receptors originated from a human donor with Susac syndrome.

The chain links TRBV24-1 to TRBJ2-1, with a tentative D call TRBD2 (6 bases). Germline V lookup: CDR1 KGHDR, CDR2 SFDVKD. Trimming left V 5 bases short and J 8 bases short, with 12 bases between. This CDR3 has 13 residues. CDR3 region: CATSVGGNHEQFF. Written as DNA, the CDR3 is TGTGCCACCAGTGTAGGAGGGAACCATGAGCAGTTCTTC.

This clonotype showed up just once. The CDR3 region is CASSYGQLVGGYTF. DNA of the CDR3: TGTGCCAGCTCATATGGACAGCTGGTAGGGGGCTACACCTTC. The V call is TRBV18, the J call TRBJ1-2, with D perhaps TRBD1 (6 bases). Germline lookup yields CDR1 KGHSH and CDR2 LQKENI. The CDR3 is 14 amino acids. Trimming took 5 bases from V and 8 from J, leaving 18 bases between them.

V gene TRBV29-1 combines with J gene TRBJ1-1; no clear D. Trimming shortened V by 2 bases and J by 1 base, and 17 bases separated the two germline ends. Germline loops: CDR1 SQVTM, CDR2 ANQGSEA. CDR3 size: 16 residues. The CDR3 nucleotides read TGCAGCGTTGAAAGCCCCCAACCGTCTGCGAACACTGAAGCTTTCTTT. Translating it yields CSVESPQPSANTEAFF.

Points on this clonotype: A read error may account for a junction end that differs from germline. The rearrangement links TRBV15 to TRBJ2-2; D is uncertain. CDR1 and CDR2 from the germline V gene are LNHNV and YYDKDF (reference sequence). The CDR3 totals 15 residues. The DNA of the CDR3 is TGTGCCACCAGCGGAGAACTTCGACAAGCCGGGGAGCTGTTTTTT. This translates into CATSGELRQAGELFF. The whole variable domain, remainder taken from reference TRBV15 and TRBJ2-2, is DAMVIQNPRYQVTQFGKPVTLSCSQTLNHNVMYWYQQKSSQAPKLLFHYYDKDFNNEADTPDNFQSRRPNTSFCFLDIRSPGLGDTAMYLCATSGELRQAGELFFGEGSRLTVL.

This chain links TRBV4-3 with TRBJ2-7; the match to TRBD1 covers 9 bases. Per germline, CDR1 LGHNA and CDR2 YSLEER. Losses at the gene ends were 3 bases for V and 4 bases for J; bases not matched to a gene: 13. CDR3 length: 17 residues. For the CDR3, the DNA is TGCGCCAGCAGCCACCTACTACAGGGGGCTAAGGTATACGAGCAGTACTTC. This sequence encodes CASSHLLQGAKVYEQYF.

The table lists this clonotype with a count of one. This chain connects TRBV12-3 or TRBV12-4 to TRBJ2-3, with D unclear. The CDR3 consists of 11 residues. Between the trimmed V and J ends, which lost 5 bases and 10 bases, there was a span of 10 bases. The CDR3 sequence: CASSPGFPQYF. The CDR3 DNA sequence: TGTGCCAGCAGTCCCGGATTTCCGCAGTATTTT.

This clonotype appeared once. The chain recombines TRBV4-1 with TRBJ2-5; 10 bases match TRBD2. Germline CDR1 MGHRA, CDR2 YSYEKL. The CDR3 contains 14 residues. V was pared by 4 bases and J by 5 bases, with 4 bases of the junction left unmatched. CDR3 residues: CASSPRTSGETQYF. CDR3 nucleotides: TGCGCCAGCAGCCCCCGGACTAGCGGTGAGACCCAGTACTTC.

This rearrangement joins TRBV13 to TRBJ2-5, with a weak D call TRBD2 (5 bases). This CDR3 spans 15 amino acids. V was cut by 2 bases and J by 4 bases, with 14 bases left in between. From germline, CDR1 is PRHDT and CDR2 FYEKMQ (reference sequence). For the CDR3, the DNA is TGTGCCAGCAGCTTATCTAGACCAGGAGGAGAGACCCAGTACTTC. This sequence encodes CASSLSRPGGETQYF.

The rearrangement joins TRBV5-1 to TRBJ2-3, with D perhaps matching TRBD1 (6 bases). The ends were cut back, 4 bases at V and 2 bases at J, with 11 bases in the middle. CDR1 is SGHRS and CDR2 is YFSETQ in the germline V gene. This CDR3 has 14 residues. CDR3 DNA: TGCGCCAGCAGCGGAGGACAGTACACAGATACGCAGTATTTT. This gives the protein CASSGGQYTDTQYF.

The V and J genes are TRBV20-1 and TRBJ2-7; 9 nucleotides agree with TRBD1. Trimming at V came to 5 bases and at J to 4 bases, leaving 3 bases not matched to a gene. The CDR3 is 12 residues long. CDR1 DFQATT and CDR2 SNEGSKA come from the germline V gene (reference sequence). The CDR3 DNA is TGCAGTGCTGACAGGGGGGGGTACGAGCAGTACTTC. Translation: CSADRGGYEQYF.

J is TRBJ2-2 and V is TRBV20-1; D might be TRBD1 or TRBD2, each matching 6 bases. Deletions cut 1 base from V and 6 bases from J, with 15 bases between. The CDR3 spans 15 residues. From germline, CDR1 is DFQATT and CDR2 SNEGSKA (reference sequence). The CDR3 reads CSARGGGSVAGELFF. The CDR3 DNA is TGCAGTGCTAGAGGAGGGGGGTCAGTGGCCGGGGAGCTGTTTTTT.

This chain's CDR3 is CASSLGHKPYGYTF. In DNA, the CDR3 is TGTGCCAGCAGCTTAGGACATAAGCCCTACGGCTACACCTTC. The chain couples TRBV11-2 to TRBJ1-2; D ambiguous. V dropped 1 base and J dropped 8 bases, with 14 bases sitting between them. Germline lookup yields CDR1 SGHAT and CDR2 FQNNGV. The CDR3 totals 14 residues.

The V and J genes are TRBV20-1 and TRBJ1-1, with D perhaps TRBD1 (5 bases). Per germline, CDR1 DFQATT and CDR2 SNEGSKA (reference sequence). The CDR3 has 14 residues. The V gene lost 0 bases and the J gene lost 2 bases, with 10 bases spanning the gap. For the CDR3, the DNA is TGCAGTGCTAGAGACCCGACAGCCAACACTGAAGCTTTCTTT. Translated, it gives CSARDPTANTEAFF.

The genes are TRBV7-9 and TRBJ2-7, with TRBD1 identical over 9 bases. Germline V CDR1 and CDR2: SEHNR, FQNEAQ (reference sequence). The trim removed 5 bases at V and 2 bases at J, leaving 10 bases unmatched. The CDR3 is made up of 16 amino acids. The CDR3 bases are TGTGCCAGCAGCCCCTTTTCAGGACAGGGGCCCTACGAGCAGTACTTC. Protein: CASSPFSGQGPYEQYF.

This sequence joins TRBV5-1 and TRBJ2-5; D perhaps matches TRBD2 (6 bases). The CDR3 is made up of 13 amino acids. The germline V gene has CDR1 SGHRS and CDR2 YFSETQ. V lost 2 bases and J 5 bases, leaving 10 bases between the germline ends. CDR3 loop: CASSFGGGETQYF. As DNA, the CDR3 is TGCGCCAGCAGCTTCGGGGGTGGCGAGACCCAGTACTTC.

The CDR3 region has the DNA TGTGCCATCACCCCCACCGTTAGCTCCTACAATGAGCAGTTCTTC. Translated: CAITPTVSSYNEQFF. The rearrangement uses TRBV10-3 and TRBJ2-1; the D is unclear. V gave up 7 bases and J gave up 0 bases, with 13 bases separating them. Germline V gene sequence: CDR1 ENHRY, CDR2 SYGVKD. This CDR3 is 15 amino acids long.

The chain carries TRBV18 and TRBJ2-5; D call uncertain. The CDR3 extends over 12 amino acids. The V end was cut by 6 bases, the J end by 2 bases, with 7 bases between. The germline V gene encodes CDR1 KGHSH and CDR2 LQKENI. The CDR3 sequence: CASSPRQETQYF. The DNA of the CDR3 is TGTGCCAGCTCCCCCCGGCAAGAGACCCAGTACTTC.

The chain uses TRBV15 and TRBJ2-6; TRBD1 agrees at 10 bases. Germline V gene data show CDR1 as LNHNV and CDR2 as YYDKDF (reference sequence). The CDR3 runs to 18 residues. V lost 3 bases to trimming and J lost 0 bases; unmatched junction nucleotides: 5. This CDR3 is CATSRDRGFSSGANVLTF. In DNA form, the CDR3 reads TGTGCCACCAGCAGGGACAGGGGGTTCAGCTCTGGGGCCAACGTCCTGACTTTC. The complete variable domain, with remaining parts taken from reference TRBV15 and TRBJ2-6, reads DAMVIQNPRYQVTQFGKPVTLSCSQTLNHNVMYWYQQKSSQAPKLLFHYYDKDFNNEADTPDNFQSRRPNTSFCFLDIRSPGLGDTAMYLCATSRDRGFSSGANVLTFGAGSRLTVL.

The rearrangement links TRBV11-2 to TRBJ2-3, with 9 bases matching TRBD2. In germline, CDR1 is SGHAT, CDR2 FQNNGV. The length of the CDR3 is 15 residues. Losses at the gene ends were 0 bases for V and 7 bases for J; bases not matched to a gene: 5. The CDR3 here is CASSLERGGRYTQYF. Written as DNA, the CDR3 is TGTGCCAGCAGCTTAGAGCGGGGGGGCCGGTATACGCAGTATTTT.

The chain couples TRBV20-1 to TRBJ1-5; 8 nucleotides match TRBD1. Per germline, CDR1 DFQATT and CDR2 SNEGSKA (reference sequence). The ends lost 0 bases at V and 2 bases at J; junction bases unmatched: 9. This CDR3 has 17 amino acids. CDR3 amino acids: CSAREPGGEGGNQPQHF. The CDR3 DNA is TGCAGTGCTAGAGAACCAGGGGGCGAGGGGGGCAATCAGCCCCAGCATTTT.